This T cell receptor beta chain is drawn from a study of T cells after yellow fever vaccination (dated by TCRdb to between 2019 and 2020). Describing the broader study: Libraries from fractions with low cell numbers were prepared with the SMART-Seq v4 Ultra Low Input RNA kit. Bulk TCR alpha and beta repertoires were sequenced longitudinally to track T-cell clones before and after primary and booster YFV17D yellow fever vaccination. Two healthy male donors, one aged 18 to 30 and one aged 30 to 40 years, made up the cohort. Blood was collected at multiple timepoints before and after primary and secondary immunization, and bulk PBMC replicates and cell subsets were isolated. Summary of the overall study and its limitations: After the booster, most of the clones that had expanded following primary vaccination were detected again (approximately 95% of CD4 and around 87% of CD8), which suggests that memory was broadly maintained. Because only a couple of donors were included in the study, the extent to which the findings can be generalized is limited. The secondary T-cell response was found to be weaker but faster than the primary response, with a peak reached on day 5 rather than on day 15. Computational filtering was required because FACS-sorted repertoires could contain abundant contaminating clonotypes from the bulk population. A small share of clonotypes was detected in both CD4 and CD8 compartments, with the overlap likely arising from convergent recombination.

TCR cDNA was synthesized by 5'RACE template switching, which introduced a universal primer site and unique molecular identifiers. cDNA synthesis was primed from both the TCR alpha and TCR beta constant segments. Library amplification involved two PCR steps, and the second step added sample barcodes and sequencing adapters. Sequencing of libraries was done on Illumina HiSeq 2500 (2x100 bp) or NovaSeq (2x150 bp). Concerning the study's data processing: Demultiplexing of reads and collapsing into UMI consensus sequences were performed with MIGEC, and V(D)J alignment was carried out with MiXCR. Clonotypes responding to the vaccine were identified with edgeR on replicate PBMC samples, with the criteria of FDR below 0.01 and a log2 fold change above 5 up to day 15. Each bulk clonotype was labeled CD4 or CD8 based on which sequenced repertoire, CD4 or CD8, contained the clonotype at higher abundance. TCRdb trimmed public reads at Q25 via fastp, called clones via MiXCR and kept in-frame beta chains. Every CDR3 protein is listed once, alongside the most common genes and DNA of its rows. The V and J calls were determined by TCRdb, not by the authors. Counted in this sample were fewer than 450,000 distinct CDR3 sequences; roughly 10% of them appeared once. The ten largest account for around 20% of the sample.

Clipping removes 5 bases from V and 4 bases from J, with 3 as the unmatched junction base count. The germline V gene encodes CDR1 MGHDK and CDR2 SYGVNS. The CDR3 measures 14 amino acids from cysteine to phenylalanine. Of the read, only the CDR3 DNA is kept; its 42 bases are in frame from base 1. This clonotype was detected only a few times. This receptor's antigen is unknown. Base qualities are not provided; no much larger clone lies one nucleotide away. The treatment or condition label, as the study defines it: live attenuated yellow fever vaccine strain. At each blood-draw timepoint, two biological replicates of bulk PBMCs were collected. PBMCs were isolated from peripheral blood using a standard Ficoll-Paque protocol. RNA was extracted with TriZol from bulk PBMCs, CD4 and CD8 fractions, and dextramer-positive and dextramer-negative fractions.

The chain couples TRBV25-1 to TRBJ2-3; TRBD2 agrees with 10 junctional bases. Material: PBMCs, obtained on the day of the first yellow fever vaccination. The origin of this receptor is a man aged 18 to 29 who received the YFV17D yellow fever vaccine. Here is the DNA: TGTGCCAGCAGTAAGCGGGGGGGCCCAGATACGCAGTATTTT. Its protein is CASSKRGGPDTQYF.